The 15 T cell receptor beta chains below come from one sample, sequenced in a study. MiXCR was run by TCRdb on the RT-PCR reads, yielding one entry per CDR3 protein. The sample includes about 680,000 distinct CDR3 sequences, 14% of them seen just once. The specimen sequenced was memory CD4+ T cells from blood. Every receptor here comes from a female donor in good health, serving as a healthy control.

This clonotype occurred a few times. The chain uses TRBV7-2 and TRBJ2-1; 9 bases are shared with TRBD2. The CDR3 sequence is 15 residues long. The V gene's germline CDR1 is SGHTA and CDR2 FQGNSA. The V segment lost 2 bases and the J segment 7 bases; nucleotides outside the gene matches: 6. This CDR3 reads CASSLIAGDWNEQFF. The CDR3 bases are TGTGCCAGCAGCTTAATAGCGGGGGATTGGAATGAGCAGTTCTTC.

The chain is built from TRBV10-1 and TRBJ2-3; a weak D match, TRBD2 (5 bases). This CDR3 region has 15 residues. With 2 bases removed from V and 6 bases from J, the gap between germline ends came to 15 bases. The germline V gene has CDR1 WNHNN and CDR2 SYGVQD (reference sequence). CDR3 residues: CASSEGKTERDTQYF. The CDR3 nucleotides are TGCGCCAGCAGTGAGGGTAAAACGGAGCGGGATACGCAGTATTTT.

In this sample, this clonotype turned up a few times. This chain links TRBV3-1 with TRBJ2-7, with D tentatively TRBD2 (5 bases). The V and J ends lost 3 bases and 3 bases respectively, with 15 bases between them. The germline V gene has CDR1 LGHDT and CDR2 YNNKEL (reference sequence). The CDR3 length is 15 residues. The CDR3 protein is CASSQGTAENYEQYF. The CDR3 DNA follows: TGTGCCAGCAGCCAGGGCACAGCGGAGAACTACGAGCAGTACTTC.

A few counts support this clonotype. CDR3 protein: CASSFTNWDRQKQFF. The CDR3 DNA reads TGTGCCAGCAGCTTCACTAATTGGGACAGGCAGAAGCAGTTCTTC. The chain links TRBV5-5 to TRBJ2-1, with 8 bases identical to TRBD1. Trimming removed 2 bases from V and 11 bases from J; junction bases left unmatched: 12. The CDR3 is 15 residues long. The germline V gene encodes CDR1 SGHKS and CDR2 YYEKEE (reference sequence).

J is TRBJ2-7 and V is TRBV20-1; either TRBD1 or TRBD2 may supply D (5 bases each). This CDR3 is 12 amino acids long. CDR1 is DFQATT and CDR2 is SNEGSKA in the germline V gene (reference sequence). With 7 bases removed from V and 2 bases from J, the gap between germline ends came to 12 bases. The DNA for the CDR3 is TGCAGTGTACCGGGACGGACCTACGAGCAGTACTTC. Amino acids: CSVPGRTYEQYF.

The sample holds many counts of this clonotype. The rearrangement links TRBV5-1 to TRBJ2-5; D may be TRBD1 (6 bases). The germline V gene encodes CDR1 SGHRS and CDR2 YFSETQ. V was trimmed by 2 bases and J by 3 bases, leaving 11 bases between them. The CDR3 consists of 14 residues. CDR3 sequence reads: CASSLLQGKETQYF. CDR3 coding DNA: TGCGCCAGCAGCTTACTCCAGGGGAAAGAGACCCAGTACTTC.

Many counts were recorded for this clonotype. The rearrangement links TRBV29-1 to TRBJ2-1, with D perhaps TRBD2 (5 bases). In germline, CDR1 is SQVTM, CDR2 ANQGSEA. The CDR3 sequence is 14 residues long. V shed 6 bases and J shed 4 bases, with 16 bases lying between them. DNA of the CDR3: TGCAGCGTGGAAAAGGGCGGGCCGTACAATGAGCAGTTCTTC. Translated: CSVEKGGPYNEQFF.

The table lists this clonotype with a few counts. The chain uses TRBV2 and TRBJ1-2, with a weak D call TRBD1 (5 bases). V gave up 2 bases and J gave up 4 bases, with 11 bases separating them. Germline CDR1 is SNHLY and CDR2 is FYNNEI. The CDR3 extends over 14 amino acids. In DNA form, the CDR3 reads TGTGCCAGCAGTGAACGGGGGAGCGTCTATGGCTACACCTTC. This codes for CASSERGSVYGYTF.

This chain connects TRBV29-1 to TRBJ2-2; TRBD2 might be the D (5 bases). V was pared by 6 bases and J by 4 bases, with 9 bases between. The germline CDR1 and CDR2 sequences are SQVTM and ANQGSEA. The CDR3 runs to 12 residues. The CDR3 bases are TGCAGCGTCCCGGAGGTCACCGGGGAGCTGTTTTTT. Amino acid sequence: CSVPEVTGELFF.

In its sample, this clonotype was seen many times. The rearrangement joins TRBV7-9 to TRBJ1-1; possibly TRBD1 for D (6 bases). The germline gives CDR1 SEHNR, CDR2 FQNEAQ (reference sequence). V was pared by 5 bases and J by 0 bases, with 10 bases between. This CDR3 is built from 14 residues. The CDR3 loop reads CASSTGQMNTEAFF. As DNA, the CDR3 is TGTGCCAGCAGCACAGGACAGATGAACACTGAAGCTTTCTTT.

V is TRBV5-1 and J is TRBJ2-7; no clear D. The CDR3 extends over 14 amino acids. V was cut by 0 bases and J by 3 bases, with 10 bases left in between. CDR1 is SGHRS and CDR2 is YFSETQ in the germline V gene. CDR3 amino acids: CASSLEPPNYEQYF. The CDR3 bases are TGCGCCAGCAGCTTGGAGCCACCGAACTACGAGCAGTACTTC.

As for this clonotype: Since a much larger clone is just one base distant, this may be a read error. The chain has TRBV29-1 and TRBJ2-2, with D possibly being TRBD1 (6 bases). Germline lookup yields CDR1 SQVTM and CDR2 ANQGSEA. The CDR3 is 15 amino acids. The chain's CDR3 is CSVAPQGKNTGELYF. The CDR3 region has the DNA TGCAGCGTTGCCCCCCAGGGGAAGAACACCGGGGAGCTGTATTTT.

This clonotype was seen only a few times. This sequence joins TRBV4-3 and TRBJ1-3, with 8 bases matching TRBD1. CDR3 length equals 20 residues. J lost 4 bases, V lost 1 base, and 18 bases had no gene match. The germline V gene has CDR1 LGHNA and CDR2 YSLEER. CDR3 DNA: TGCGCCAGCAGCCAAGTTCGAGCCGGGACAGGATTAATTTCGGGAAACACCATATATTTT. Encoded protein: CASSQVRAGTGLISGNTIYF.

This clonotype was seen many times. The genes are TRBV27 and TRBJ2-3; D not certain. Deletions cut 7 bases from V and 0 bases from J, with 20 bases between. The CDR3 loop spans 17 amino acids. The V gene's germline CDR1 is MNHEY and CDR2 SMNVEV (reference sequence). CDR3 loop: CASTSFPPSASTDTQYF. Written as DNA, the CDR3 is TGTGCCAGCACCTCCTTCCCGCCCAGCGCAAGCACAGATACGCAGTATTTT.

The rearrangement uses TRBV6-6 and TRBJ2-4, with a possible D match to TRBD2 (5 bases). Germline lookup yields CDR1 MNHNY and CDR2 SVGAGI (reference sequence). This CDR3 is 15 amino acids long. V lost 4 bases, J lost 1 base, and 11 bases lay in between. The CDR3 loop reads CASSSVVAAKNIQYF. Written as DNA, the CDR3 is TGTGCCAGCAGTTCCGTGGTAGCGGCCAAAAACATTCAGTACTTC.